Listed below are T cell receptor beta chains from one sample, sequenced in a study of blood T cell repertoires in COVID-19. Using immunoSEQ multiplex PCR, the repertoire was profiled, and TCRdb retains in-frame clones only, with some absent. The sample holds approximately 280,000 clones, approximately 84% seen once. The source material was peripheral blood. The receptors derive from a human donor with COVID-19, enrolled during active disease. The donor label of this sample is uncertain. Both conserved end residues are part of each CDR3. The D gene is left open where the match is weak. Size is stated for part of the rows, as once, few or many counts, or as a class when the clone is expanded.

D	V	size	J	DNA	CDR3
.	TRBV28	.	TRBJ2-2	TGTGCCAGCAGTCGCTACAGGGCGGCGGACACCGGGGAGCTGTTTTTT	CASSRYRAADTGELFF
.	TRBV11-2	.	TRBJ2-2	TGTGCCAGCAGCTTTTCGTCTCAGGCTTCGGCCGGGGAGCTGTTTTTT	CASSFSSQASAGELFF
TRBD1	TRBV19	few	TRBJ1-5	TGTGCCAGTAGTCGACGATCCGGGACAGGGGGCAATCAGCCCCAGCATTTT	CASSRRSGTGGNQPQHF
TRBD1	TRBV7-2	.	TRBJ2-2	TGTGCCAGCAGCTTACGACAGGGCCCTCCGAACACCGGGGAGCTGTTTTTT	CASSLRQGPPNTGELFF
.	TRBV30	.	TRBJ2-3	TGTGCCTGGAGTCGTAGCGGAAGTTTCCCAGATACGCAGTATTTT	CAWSRSGSFPDTQYF
.	TRBV7-2	.	TRBJ1-3	TGTGCCAGCAGCTTAGATCAGGGAAGAGACACCATATATTTT	CASSLDQGRDTIYF
.	TRBV5-5	.	TRBJ2-7	TGTGCCAGCAGCTTGGCCATCGGGTCGCCCTACGAGCAGTACTTC	CASSLAIGSPYEQYF
TRBD1	TRBV28	once	TRBJ1-5	TGTGCCAGCCACCTGGACAGGGTGGGCAATCAGCCCCAGCATTTT	CASHLDRVGNQPQHF
TRBD1	TRBV19	.	TRBJ2-2	TGTGCCAGTAGTATAGATCCCCGGGGACAGGGGGCGCCCGGGGAGCTGTTTTTT	CASSIDPRGQGAPGELFF
TRBD2	TRBV9	once	TRBJ2-1	TGTGCCAGCAGCGGGACTAGCGGAAATGAGCAGTTCTTC	CASSGTSGNEQFF
.	TRBV3-1/TRBV3-2	.	TRBJ2-1	TGTGCCAGCAGCCAAACTCAACGGGCCAGGGGATTAGGCAATGAGCAGTTCTTC	CASSQTQRARGLGNEQFF
.	TRBV27	.	TRBJ1-4	TGTGCCAGCAGGAAGGGGCTGAATGAAAAACTGTTTTTT	CASRKGLNEKLFF
.	TRBV27	.	TRBJ1-1	TGTGCCAGCAGTTTTTGGGGAGGCACTGAAGCTTTCTTT	CASSFWGGTEAFF
.	TRBV7-2	.	TRBJ1-1	TGTGCCAGCAGCTTAGAACGAAGGGGTGGTGAAGCTTTCTTT	CASSLERRGGEAFF
.	TRBV19	.	TRBJ1-4	TGTGCCAGTAGTGTCCAACCGAGGAGGGCTAATGAAAAACTGTTTTTT	CASSVQPRRANEKLFF
TRBD1	TRBV7-9	once	TRBJ2-1	TGTGCCAGCAGCCCGATACAGGGGAGCTCCTACAATGAGCAGTTCTTC	CASSPIQGSSYNEQFF
.	TRBV11-2	.	TRBJ2-3	TGTGCCAGCAGCTTAGTCGGGAGTCAATCCGCAGATACGCAGTATTTT	CASSLVGSQSADTQYF
.	TRBV12-5	.	TRBJ1-5	TGTGCTAGTGGGAGGACAGAACCCAATCAGCCCCAGCATTTT	CASGRTEPNQPQHF
TRBD1	TRBV19	.	TRBJ2-3	TGTGCCAGTAGTATGGACAGGGGGCAGACAGATACGCAGTATTTT	CASSMDRGQTDTQYF
.	TRBV28	few	TRBJ1-2	TGTGCCAGCAGTTTGTCTCGGGATGGACTCTACTATGGCTACACCTTC	CASSLSRDGLYYGYTF
TRBD1	TRBV20-1	.	TRBJ1-2	TGCAGTGCTAGTCCGGGGGGACAGGCCTCGGGCTACACCTTC	CSASPGGQASGYTF
.	TRBV7-3	.	TRBJ2-2	TGTGCCAGCAGCTCACTAGCGAACACCGGGGAGCTGTTTTTT	CASSSLANTGELFF
.	TRBV2	.	TRBJ2-1	TGTGCCAGCACAGGGTCGGGCGCGTCTAGGAGTATAGGCAATGAGCAGTTCTTC	CASTGSGASRSIGNEQFF
.	TRBV12-3/TRBV12-4	.	TRBJ1-1	TGTGCCACTTCGGCGGGGGCCCGCACTGAAGCTTTCTTT	CATSAGARTEAFF
TRBD2	TRBV30	.	TRBJ2-1	TGTGCCCGTAGGCTCCCCCCCAGCGGGAGGATGGGTGAGCAGTTCTTC	CARRLPPSGRMGEQFF
TRBD2	TRBV7-7	.	TRBJ2-3	TGTGCTAGCAGCTTAGCAATTTCCACTAGCGGGAGCGCAGATACGCAGTATTTT	CASSLAISTSGSADTQYF
.	TRBV19	few	TRBJ1-5	TGTGCCAGTAGTATGGACAGAAGGGATCAGCCCCAGCATTTT	CASSMDRRDQPQHF
TRBD1	TRBV5-1	.	TRBJ1-6	TGCGCCAGCAGCTCCACTCATCCGGGACAGGATAATTCACCCCTCCACTTT	CASSSTHPGQDNSPLHF
TRBD1	TRBV28	.	TRBJ1-6	TGTGCCAGCAGTTTACGCAGGGGGCGCAGGGTTAATTCACCCCTCCACTTT	CASSLRRGRRVNSPLHF
.	TRBV2	.	TRBJ1-5	TGTGCCAGCAGTGGGGAGGGAACTCAGCCCCAGCATTTT	CASSGEGTQPQHF
.	TRBV29-1	.	TRBJ1-1	TGCAGCGTTGTTCAAGCGGGGAACACTGAAGCTTTCTTT	CSVVQAGNTEAFF
TRBD2	TRBV7-8	few	TRBJ2-7	TGTGCCAGCAGCCCAAGACTCAGGACTAGCGGGAGCTACGAGCAGTACTTC	CASSPRLRTSGSYEQYF
.	TRBV10-3	.	TRBJ2-7	TGTGCCATCAGTGAGTGGGGCAGCTCCTACGAGCAGTACTTC	CAISEWGSSYEQYF
.	TRBV28	once	TRBJ1-2	TGTGCCAGCAGACTCGGGGGGGCCTGGTATGGCTACACCTTC	CASRLGGAWYGYTF
TRBD1	TRBV25-1	.	TRBJ1-4	TGTGCCAGCAGTCACCCGGAGGGGGCCAGTAATGAAAAACTGTTTTTT	CASSHPEGASNEKLFF
.	TRBV5-1	.	TRBJ1-3	TGCGCCAGCAGCCCGGGACACAGAAACACCATATATTTT	CASSPGHRNTIYF
.	TRBV28	.	TRBJ1-2	TGTGCCAGCAGTGGGGGGGGCCGCTATGGCTACACCTTC	CASSGGGRYGYTF